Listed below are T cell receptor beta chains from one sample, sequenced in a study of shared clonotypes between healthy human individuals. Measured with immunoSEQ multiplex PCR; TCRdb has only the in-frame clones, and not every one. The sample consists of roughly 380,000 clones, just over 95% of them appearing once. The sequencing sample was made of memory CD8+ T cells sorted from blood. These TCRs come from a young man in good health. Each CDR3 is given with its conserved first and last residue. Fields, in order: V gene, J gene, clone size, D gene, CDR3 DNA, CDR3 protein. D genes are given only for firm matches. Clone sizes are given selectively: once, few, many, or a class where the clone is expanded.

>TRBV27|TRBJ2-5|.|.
TGTGCCAGCAGTTTATGGGCAGGTCTAAGGCAAGAGACCCAGTACTTC
CASSLWAGLRQETQYF
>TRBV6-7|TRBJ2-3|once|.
TGTGCCAGCTTGGAGGTCACAGATACGCAGTATTTT
CASLEVTDTQYF
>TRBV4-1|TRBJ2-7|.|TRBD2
TGCGCCAGCAGCCAAGCCACAGCGGGAGGGCACACTGTGGCCTACGAGCAGTACTTC
CASSQATAGGHTVAYEQYF
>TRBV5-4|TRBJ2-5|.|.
TGTGCCAGCAGCTTGGGTCCGGTAGGCACGGAGACCCAGTACTTC
CASSLGPVGTETQYF
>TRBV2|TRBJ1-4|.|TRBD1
TGTGCCAGCACGGGACAGGCGACTGAAAAACTGTTTTTT
CASTGQATEKLFF
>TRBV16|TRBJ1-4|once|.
TGTGCCAGCAGCCCAACAGGGCGGACTAATGAAAAACTGTTTTTT
CASSPTGRTNEKLFF
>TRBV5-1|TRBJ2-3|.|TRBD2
TGCGCCAGCAGCTTGGGGGCGGGAGCGGCGGCAGATACGCAGTATTTT
CASSLGAGAAADTQYF
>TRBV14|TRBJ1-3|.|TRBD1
TGTGCCAGCAGCCAAGTCGGGACAGGGTCGACCCGACCCCTCTCTGGAAACACCATATATTTT
CASSQVGTGSTRPLSGNTIYF
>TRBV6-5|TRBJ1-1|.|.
TGTGCCAGCAGTTACTCGGTATACACTGAAGCTTTCTTT
CASSYSVYTEAFF
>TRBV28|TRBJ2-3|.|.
TGTGCCAGCAGTTTATATCTAACGATAACGGATACGCAGTATTTT
CASSLYLTITDTQYF
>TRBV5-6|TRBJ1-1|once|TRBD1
TGTGCCAGCAGCTCCACACGGGACAGCCGGGGGTCGAACACTGAAGCTTTCTTT
CASSSTRDSRGSNTEAFF
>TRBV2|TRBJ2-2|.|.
TGTGCCAGCAGTGAATTCAGGGGGAACACCGGGGAGCTGTTTTTT
CASSEFRGNTGELFF
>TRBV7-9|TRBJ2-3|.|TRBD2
TGTGCCAGCAGCCCCTACGGGGGACCGGGACTAGTTCGTACAGATACGCAGTATTTT
CASSPYGGPGLVRTDTQYF
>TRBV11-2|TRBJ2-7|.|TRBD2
TGTGCCAGCAGCTGGACTAGCGGGAGCAAGGAGCAGTACTTC
CASSWTSGSKEQYF
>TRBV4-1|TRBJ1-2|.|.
TGCGCCAGCAGCCAAGAACTGACGGTAAACTATGGCTACACCTTC
CASSQELTVNYGYTF
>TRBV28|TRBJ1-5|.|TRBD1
TGTGCCAGCAGTTCCACAGGGGGCGCGAGCAATCAGCCCCAGCATTTT
CASSSTGGASNQPQHF
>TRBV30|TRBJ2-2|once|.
TGTGCCTGCTTCCGACTAACAGACACCGGGGAGCTGTTTTTT
CACFRLTDTGELFF
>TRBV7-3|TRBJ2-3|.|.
TGTGCCAGCAGCTCAAGCGGGAGCACAGATACGCAGTATTTT
CASSSSGSTDTQYF
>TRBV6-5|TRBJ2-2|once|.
TGTGCCAGCAGTTACTCGCGATCGAACACCGGGGAGCTGTTTTTT
CASSYSRSNTGELFF
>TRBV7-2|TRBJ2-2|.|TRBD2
TGTGCCAGCAGGGCTAGCGGGAGAAAAAACACCGGGGAGCTGTTTTTT
CASRASGRKNTGELFF
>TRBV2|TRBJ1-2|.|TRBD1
TGTGCCAGCAGTGGGGACAGGGCAAACTATGGCTACACCTTC
CASSGDRANYGYTF
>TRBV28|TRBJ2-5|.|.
TGTGCCAGCAGTCGGAACGGCGAGACCCAGTACTTC
CASSRNGETQYF
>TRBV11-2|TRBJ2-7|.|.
TGTGCCAGCAGCTTCCGGACAGCCTTCTACGAGCAGTACTTC
CASSFRTAFYEQYF
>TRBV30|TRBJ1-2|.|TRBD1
TGTGCCTGGAGAGGGACAGGAGCTAACTATGGCTACACCTTC
CAWRGTGANYGYTF
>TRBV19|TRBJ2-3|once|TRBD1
TGTGCCAGTAGTTGGGTCAGGGGGCCTAGCACAGATACGCAGTATTTT
CASSWVRGPSTDTQYF
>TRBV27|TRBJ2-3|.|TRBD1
TGTGCCAGCAGTTTCAGGACAGGGGTCACAGATACGCAGTATTTT
CASSFRTGVTDTQYF
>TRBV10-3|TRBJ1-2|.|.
TGTGCCATCAGTGATCCAGACGGCTACACCTTC
CAISDPDGYTF
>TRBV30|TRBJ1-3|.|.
TGTGCCTGGAGGAAACAAGGGAGCTCTGGAAACACCATATATTTT
CAWRKQGSSGNTIYF
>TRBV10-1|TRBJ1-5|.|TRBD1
TGCGCCAGCAGTCAGGGGGTCAATCAGCCCCAGCATTTT
CASSQGVNQPQHF
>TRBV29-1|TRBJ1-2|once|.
TGCAGCGTTGGACCCTTCGGGGGAAACTATGGCTACACCTTC
CSVGPFGGNYGYTF
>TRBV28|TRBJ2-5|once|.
TGTGCCAGCAGTTTATACAGGGAAGAGACCCAGTACTTC
CASSLYREETQYF
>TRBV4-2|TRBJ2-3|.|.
TGTGCCAGCAGCCAAGATCCGGGAGCGAGTGATACGCAGTATTTT
CASSQDPGASDTQYF
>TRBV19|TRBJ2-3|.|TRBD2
TGTGCCAGTAGTATCGGGAGCGGGAGAGGCACAGATACGCAGTATTTT
CASSIGSGRGTDTQYF
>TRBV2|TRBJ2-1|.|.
TGTGCCAGCAGCGACTACAATGAGCAGTTCTTC
CASSDYNEQFF